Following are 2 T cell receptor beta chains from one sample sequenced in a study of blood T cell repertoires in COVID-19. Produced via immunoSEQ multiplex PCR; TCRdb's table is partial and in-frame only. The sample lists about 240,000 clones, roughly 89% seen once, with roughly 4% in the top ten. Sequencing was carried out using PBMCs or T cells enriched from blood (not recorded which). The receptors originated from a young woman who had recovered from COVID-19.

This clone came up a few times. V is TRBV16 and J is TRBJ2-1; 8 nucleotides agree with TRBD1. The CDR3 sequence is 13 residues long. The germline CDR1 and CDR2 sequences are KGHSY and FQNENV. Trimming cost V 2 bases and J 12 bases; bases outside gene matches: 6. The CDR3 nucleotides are TGTGCCAGCAGCCAAGGGACAGGACCGTGGCAGTTCTTC. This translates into CASSQGTGPWQFF.

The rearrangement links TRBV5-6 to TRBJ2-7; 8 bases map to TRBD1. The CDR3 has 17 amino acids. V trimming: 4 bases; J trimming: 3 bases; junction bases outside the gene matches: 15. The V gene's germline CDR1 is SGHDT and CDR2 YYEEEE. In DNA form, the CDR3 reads TGTGCCAGCAGCGGCGGACAGGGACCAGAAGTATACTACGAGCAGTACTTC. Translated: CASSGGQGPEVYYEQYF.